Presented here are 25 T cell receptor beta chains from one specimen sequenced in a study of lymphopenia after photon versus proton radiotherapy. Data came from immunoSEQ multiplex PCR; TCRdb stores just in-frame clones and leaves some out. This table holds tens of thousands of clones, around 90% found once. The sample was peripheral blood, taken from a patient treated with proton-based radiotherapy. Source of these receptors: a woman aged 70-85 years with pancreatic cancer. Some clones in this sample may be carry-over from other donors' samples.

The chain recombines TRBV11-2 with TRBJ2-5; D is undetermined. There are 12 residues in the CDR3. Looked up from germline, CDR1 is SGHAT and CDR2 is FQNNGV. The V gene lost 1 base and the J gene lost 4 bases, with 4 bases spanning the gap. This CDR3 is CASSLVRETQYF. CDR3 nucleotides: TGTGCCAGCAGCTTAGTTCGAGAGACCCAGTACTTC.

The rearrangement links TRBV4-2 to TRBJ1-5; D possibly corresponds to TRBD1 (6 bases). V lost 0 bases and J lost 6, with 15 bases in between. CDR1 is LGHNA, CDR2 YNFKEQ, per germline. This CDR3 comprises 16 residues. CDR3: CASSQDGGGASQPQHF. In DNA, the CDR3 is TGTGCCAGCAGCCAAGACGGGGGGGGCGCCTCTCAGCCCCAGCATTTT.

V usage is TRBV19 and J usage is TRBJ2-2; unclear D gene. Germline V gives CDR1 LNHDA, CDR2 SQIVND (reference sequence). V was clipped by 3 bases and J by 0 bases, with 8 bases between them. The CDR3 is 15 residues long. This chain's CDR3 is CASSISTANTGELFF. The CDR3 DNA reads TGTGCCAGTAGTATCTCCACTGCGAACACCGGGGAGCTGTTTTTT.

This clone was found once. V usage is TRBV2 and J usage is TRBJ2-7; a possible D gene is TRBD2 (6 bases). Germline lookup yields CDR1 SNHLY and CDR2 FYNNEI. This CDR3 spans 18 amino acids. V lost 1 base, J lost 0 bases, and 19 bases lay in between. CDR3 coding DNA: TGTGCCAGCAGTGAAGGGAGGCCGGCGGGGTTAAGCTCCTACGAGCAGTACTTC. The encoded protein is CASSEGRPAGLSSYEQYF.

V is TRBV7-9 and J is TRBJ2-3, with D hard to call. This CDR3 is built from 15 residues. Germline CDR1 SEHNR, CDR2 FQNEAQ (reference sequence). Trimming shortened V by 5 bases and J by 0 bases, and 12 bases separated the two germline ends. CDR3 residues: CASSPTDPSTDTQYF. The CDR3 DNA is TGTGCCAGCAGCCCTACAGACCCTAGCACAGATACGCAGTATTTT.

The chain uses TRBV7-8 and TRBJ2-1; 12 bases align to TRBD2. The trim removed 1 base at V and 9 bases at J, leaving 7 bases unmatched. From germline, CDR1 is SGHVS and CDR2 FQNEAQ. The CDR3 covers 16 residues. DNA for the CDR3: TGTGCCAGCAGCTTAGAACTAGCGGGGGGAGGTCTTGAGCAGTTCTTC. Amino acids: CASSLELAGGGLEQFF.

The rearrangement links TRBV11-3 to TRBJ2-2; possibly TRBD1 or TRBD2 for D (5 bases each). Germline V CDR1 and CDR2: SGHNT, YENEEA. This CDR3 comprises 17 residues. The V and J ends lost 5 bases and 4 bases respectively, with 20 bases between them. The CDR3 here is CASSQGPFEGSTGELFF. CDR3 sequence (DNA): TGTGCCAGCAGCCAGGGCCCTTTTGAGGGTAGCACCGGGGAGCTGTTTTTT.

This clone was recorded once. The J gene is TRBJ1-1, the V gene TRBV5-8; D is unclear. Trimming took off 0 bases at V and 1 base at J, with 7 bases between the two ends. Germline CDR1 SGHTS, CDR2 YDEGEE. The CDR3 consists of 14 residues. In DNA, the CDR3 is TGTGCCAGCAGCTTGGGTGGACCGAACACTGAAGCTTTCTTT. Protein product: CASSLGGPNTEAFF. Looking up the rest from reference TRBV5-8 and TRBJ1-1 gives the full variable domain: EAGVTQSPTHLIKTRGQQATLRCSPISGHTSVYWYQQALGLGLQFLLWYDEGEERNRGNFPPRFSGRQFPNYSSELNVNALELEDSALYLCASSLGGPNTEAFFGQGTRLTVV.

The chain is built from TRBV28 and TRBJ2-7, with 12 bases lining up with TRBD1. Germline lookup yields CDR1 MDHEN and CDR2 SYDVKM. V shed 1 base and J 6 bases; nucleotides not matched to a gene: 7. The CDR3 consists of 16 residues. The CDR3 region is CASSLSPGTGGGEQYF. CDR3 nucleotides: TGTGCCAGCAGTTTATCCCCCGGGACAGGGGGCGGCGAGCAGTACTTC.

The V gene is TRBV28, the J gene TRBJ2-1; 7 bases are shared with TRBD1. The CDR3 has 16 residues. Germline assignment: CDR1 MDHEN and CDR2 SYDVKM. J gave up 5 bases and V 4 bases, and 11 bases lay outside the gene matches. The CDR3 nucleotides are TGTGCCAGCAGTTCCCCAGACAGGGTCCCAAACAATGAGCAGTTCTTC. This sequence encodes CASSSPDRVPNNEQFF. Based on the CDR3 plus reference TRBV28 and TRBJ2-1, the full variable domain is DVKVTQSSRYLVKRTGEKVFLECVQDMDHENMFWYRQDPGLGLRLIYFSYDVKMKEKGDIPEGYSVSREKKERFSLILESASTNQTSMYLCASSSPDRVPNNEQFFGPGTRLTVL.

V is TRBV6-5 and J is TRBJ2-1, with 7 nucleotides matching TRBD1. The CDR3 contains 15 residues. Germline CDR1 is MNHEY and CDR2 is SVGAGI. V dropped 6 bases and J dropped 7; count of bases not matched to a gene: 12. CDR3 in amino acids: CASSPSRDSLNEQFF. CDR3 nucleotide sequence: TGTGCCAGCAGCCCCTCCCGGGACAGTCTAAATGAGCAGTTCTTC.

This sequence joins TRBV4-3 and TRBJ1-2, with TRBD1 matching 8 bases. Per germline, CDR1 LGHNA and CDR2 YSLEER. Trimming at V came to 3 bases and at J to 6 bases, leaving 6 bases not matched to a gene. The CDR3 has 14 amino acids. The CDR3 nucleotides are TGCGCCAGCAGCCAGGCAGGGGGCGAAGATGGCTACACCTTC. It specifies CASSQAGGEDGYTF.

This clone was seen once. V usage is TRBV11-2 and J usage is TRBJ2-5, with D possibly matching TRBD2 (5 bases). V was shortened by 6 bases and J by 4 bases, with 21 bases between the two germline ends. The CDR3 sequence is 16 residues long. Germline-derived CDR1 and CDR2 are SGHAT and FQNNGV. The CDR3 bases are TGTGCCAGCAGTCCCCCAAACGGGGTGGGGTTAGAGACCCAGTACTTC. The encoded protein is CASSPPNGVGLETQYF.

This sequence joins TRBV18 and TRBJ2-3, with a possible D match to TRBD1 (5 bases). Trimming took 6 bases from V and 2 from J, leaving 12 bases between them. The CDR3 is made up of 14 amino acids. Germline CDR1 and CDR2: KGHSH and LQKENI. CDR3 amino acids: CASSLGHTTDTQYF. CDR3 bases: TGTGCCAGCTCCCTTGGACATACCACAGATACGCAGTATTTT.

This chain connects TRBV7-2 to TRBJ2-3, with D maybe TRBD2 (6 bases). V was shortened by 2 bases and J by 1 base, with 16 bases between the two germline ends. There are 17 residues in the CDR3. Germline-derived CDR1 and CDR2 are SGHTA and FQGNSA. The CDR3, as DNA: TGTGCCAGCAGCTTATTGCCCGGGGTAGCGGGCACAGATACGCAGTATTTT. It translates to CASSLLPGVAGTDTQYF.

The genes are TRBV15 and TRBJ2-5; TRBD2 matches 8 bases. The CDR3 is 14 amino acids. V dropped 0 bases and J dropped 4; count of bases not matched to a gene: 1. The V gene's germline CDR1 is LNHNV and CDR2 YYDKDF (reference sequence). CDR3 residues: CATSRDTSGETQYF. The DNA of the CDR3 is TGTGCCACCAGCAGAGATACTAGCGGAGAGACCCAGTACTTC.

The CDR3 sequence is CASSIPRRKETQYF. In DNA form, the CDR3 reads TGTGCCAGCAGTATCCCCCGACGGAAAGAGACCCAGTACTTC. The rearrangement links TRBV28 to TRBJ2-5, with D unclear. The V gene's germline CDR1 is MDHEN and CDR2 SYDVKM. V lost 5 bases to trimming and J lost 3 bases, with 13 bases between them. The CDR3 extends over 14 amino acids.

The chain links TRBV7-9 to TRBJ1-1; D is ambiguous. The CDR3 consists of 15 residues. Germline CDR1 reads SEHNR; CDR2 reads FQNEAQ (reference sequence). Trimming removed 2 bases at V and 4 bases at J, with 14 bases between. CDR3 in amino acids: CASSLNPSGSTEAFF. The CDR3 DNA is TGTGCCAGCAGCTTAAACCCCTCGGGCAGCACTGAAGCTTTCTTT.

The chain couples TRBV21-1 to TRBJ2-1; the DNA was not compared with TRBD2, the D call given in the table. TRBV21-1 is labeled a pseudogene. This CDR3 spans 16 amino acids. This CDR3 is CASSNQRSGTYNEQFF. CDR3 sequence (DNA): TGTGCCAGCAGCAACCAGAGGTCCGGGACCTACAATGAGCAGTTCTTC.

The gene calls are TRBV10-3 and TRBJ1-1; D possibly corresponds to TRBD1 (6 bases). CDR3 length equals 17 residues. Per the germline V gene, CDR1 is ENHRY and CDR2 is SYGVKD. V lost 2 bases and J lost 0, with 16 bases in between. CDR3 protein: CAISEGRDRRMNTEAFF. The DNA for the CDR3 is TGTGCCATCAGTGAGGGCCGAGACAGGCGAATGAACACTGAAGCTTTCTTT.

The V and J genes are TRBV2 and TRBJ1-5; possibly TRBD1 for D (5 bases). Trimming pared 4 bases from V and 3 bases from J, leaving 10 bases between. CDR1 SNHLY and CDR2 FYNNEI come from the germline V gene. The CDR3 has 14 residues. CDR3 protein: CASSGQGLNQPQHF. DNA for the CDR3: TGTGCCAGCAGTGGGCAGGGACTCAATCAGCCCCAGCATTTT. Supplemented by reference TRBV2 and TRBJ1-5, the full variable domain reads EPEVTQTPSHQVTQMGQEVILRCVPISNHLYFYWYRQILGQKVEFLVSFYNNEISEKSEIFDDQFSVERPDGSNFTLKIRSTKLEDSAMYFCASSGQGLNQPQHFGDGTRLSIL.

The V gene is TRBV25-1, the J gene TRBJ1-5; D is ambiguous. Germline V gene data show CDR1 as MGHDK and CDR2 as SYGVNS. There are 13 residues in the CDR3. V was clipped by 8 bases and J by 5 bases, with 13 bases between them. CDR3 loop: CASQEFGDQPQHF. CDR3 nucleotide sequence: TGTGCCAGCCAAGAATTTGGGGATCAGCCCCAGCATTTT.

V is TRBV9 and J is TRBJ2-3; tentative D call: TRBD2 (6 bases). The CDR3 loop spans 15 amino acids. Per the germline V gene, CDR1 is SGDLS and CDR2 is YYNGEE. Between the trimmed V and J ends, which lost 0 bases and 1 base, there was a span of 9 bases. The chain's CDR3 is CASSVEGLRTDTQYF. In nucleotides, the CDR3 is TGTGCCAGCAGCGTAGAGGGACTTCGCACAGATACGCAGTATTTT.

As to this clone: At one end, the junction sequence differs from germline, possibly due to a read error. The V and J genes are TRBV4-1 and TRBJ2-7; maybe TRBD1 (5 bases). From germline, CDR1 is MGHRA and CDR2 YSYEKL. The CDR3 runs to 15 residues. The CDR3 is CASSHRDSLSSEQYF. The CDR3 coding sequence is TGCGCCAGCAGCCACCGAGACAGCCTCTCCTCCGAGCAGTACTTC.

The chain couples TRBV19 to TRBJ1-2; D call uncertain. V was pared by 3 bases and J by 8 bases, with 16 bases between. This CDR3 is 14 amino acids long. Germline V gene lookup returns CDR1 LNHDA and CDR2 SQIVND (reference sequence). CDR3 in DNA: TGTGCCAGTAGTATTGCCGGAGGGCCCGAAGGCTACACCTTC. Protein: CASSIAGGPEGYTF.